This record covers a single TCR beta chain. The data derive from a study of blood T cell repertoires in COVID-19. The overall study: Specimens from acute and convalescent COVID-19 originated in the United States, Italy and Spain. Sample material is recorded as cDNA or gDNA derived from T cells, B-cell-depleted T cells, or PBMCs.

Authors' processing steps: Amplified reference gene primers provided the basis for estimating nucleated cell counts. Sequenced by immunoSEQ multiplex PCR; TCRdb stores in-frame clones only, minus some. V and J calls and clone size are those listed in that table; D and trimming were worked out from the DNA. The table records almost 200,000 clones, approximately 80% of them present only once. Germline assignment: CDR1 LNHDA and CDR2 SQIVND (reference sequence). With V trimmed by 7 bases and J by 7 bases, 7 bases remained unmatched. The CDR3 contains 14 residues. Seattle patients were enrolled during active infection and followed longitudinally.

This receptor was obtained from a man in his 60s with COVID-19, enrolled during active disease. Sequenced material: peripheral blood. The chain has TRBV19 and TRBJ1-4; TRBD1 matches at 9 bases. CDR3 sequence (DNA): TGTGCCAGTACCCCGACAGGGGGGTCTGAAAAACTGTTTTTT. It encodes CASTPTGGSEKLFF.